This section outlines one TCR beta chain sequence together with its context. Its cognate antigen has yet to be identified. No much larger clone exists at a distance of one base, and base qualities are not known. This entry belongs to a study of blood T cell repertoires in COVID-19 (dated by TCRdb to 2020 to 2022). Broadly, across the study: The collaborator samples originated in the United States, Italy and Spain and spanned the acute and convalescent phases of COVID-19. The material from the prospective study consisted of cDNA or gDNA derived from T cells, B-cell-depleted T cells, or PBMCs. Deeply sampled blood TCRbeta repertoires from subjects exposed to, actively infected with, or recovered from COVID-19 were included in the dataset. The repertoires were released in a freely available public database meant as a resource for research on the immune response to SARS-CoV-2. The samples were drawn from the first 160 participants of the ongoing ImmuneRACE study and from under 1,500 subjects provided by 6 global collaborators. Sample metadata almost always included a de-identified subject ID, COVID-19 status, age in years and sex. HLA class I and class II types, where available, came from metadata supplied by the sample provider rather than from assay-based typing.

Enrolling through a virtual design, the prospective study's participants ranged in age from roughly 18 to 89 years and lived across roughly 23 United States geographic areas. In the prospective study, participants were assigned to cohorts based on the clinical history participants reported in a screening survey and a study questionnaire. ImmuneRACE Cohort 3 recovered participants were defined by two consecutive negative NP/OP PCR tests, healthcare professional clearance, or symptom resolution. In the prospective study, whole blood, serum and a nasopharyngeal or oropharyngeal swab were collected from each participant by mobile phlebotomists. Prospective study participants could optionally give additional blood draws and questionnaires over an approximately two-month period. Before DNA extraction, prospective study blood samples were shipped either frozen or at room temperature. TCRbeta CDR3 regions were amplified from genomic DNA by means of the immunoSEQ Assay, a bias-controlled multiplex PCR. On the authors' methods: Within the assay, amplification of reference gene primers was used to estimate how many nucleated cells each sample contained. To quantify the absolute abundance of each unique TCRbeta CDR3 rearrangement, sequence reads were collapsed and filtered. For each sample, productive Simpson clonality was calculated as the square root of Simpson's diversity index over productive rearrangements. Sourced from immuneACCESS, this table was stored by TCRdb with only in-frame sequences that have V and J called. A share of the clones is absent; for the studies checked, an unresolved V gene accounts for under half, and the remainder has no known explanation. From that table come the V and J calls and clone size; the DNA was used to work out D and trimming. This sample is represented by 390,000 or so clones; roughly nine tenths of them were singletons. Jointly, the top ten make up around 1% of the sample.

Overall results and qualifications from the work: The amount of clinical and demographic metadata varied by source and participant and was provided uncurated.

The sequence derives from a man younger than 35 who had recovered from COVID-19. The sample was PBMCs or T cells enriched from blood (not recorded which).

The CDR3 sequence is CASSQDGQGGQYF. The sequence in DNA is TGCGCCAGCAGCCAAGACGGACAGGGGGGCCAATATTTT. The rearrangement joined TRBV4-3 to TRBJ2-3, and 10 bases in between align with TRBD1. From its cysteine to its phenylalanine, the CDR3 spans 13 amino acids. Here the CDR3 DNA is all that survives: 39 bases in frame from base 1. As encoded in the germline V gene, CDR1 is LGHNA while CDR2 is YSLEER. For this chain, trimming is 0 bases at the V end and 15 bases at the J end, and the number of junction bases without a gene match is 6.